The 3 T cell receptor beta chains listed next were all sequenced from one sample in a study of T cell repertoires in ileal Crohn's disease (dated by TCRdb to the late 2010s). Libraries were made using the immunoSEQ multiplex PCR assay. The source is immuneACCESS, and TCRdb retained only in-frame sequences with V and J called. Part of the clones is not carried over; for the studies checked, unresolved V genes explain less than half of this, and the remainder is unexplained. Present in this sample are more than 6,500 clones, around 85% of which were seen just once. In total, the top ten clones hold nearly 3% of the sample. The sample comprised ileal tissue. The receptor source for this set is an adult with Crohn's disease.

This chain joins TRBV5-4 and TRBJ1-2; D is unresolved. The CDR3 consists of 12 residues. V lost 4 bases to trimming and J lost 5 bases, with 9 bases between them. The germline V gene encodes CDR1 SGHNT and CDR2 YYREEE (reference sequence). The CDR3, as DNA: TGTGCCAGCAGCCTGGACGGGTATGGCTACACCTTC. It specifies CASSLDGYGYTF.

This chain uses TRBV5-1 with TRBJ1-1; tentative D call: TRBD1 (5 bases). Germline CDR1 is SGHRS and CDR2 is YFSETQ. This CDR3 comprises 13 residues. Trimming removed 4 bases from V and 1 base from J, with 8 bases in between. CDR3 DNA sequence: TGCGCCAGCAGCAGACAGAAGAACACTGAAGCTTTCTTT. The encoded protein is CASSRQKNTEAFF.

This clone came up a few times. The rearrangement uses TRBV4-1 and TRBJ1-4, with D possibly TRBD1 on 6 matching bases. Trimming removed 4 bases from V and 5 bases from J, with 11 bases in between. Looked up from germline, CDR1 is MGHRA and CDR2 is YSYEKL. This CDR3 region has 14 residues. CDR3 amino acids: CASSRGGANEKLFF. The CDR3 DNA reads as TGCGCCAGCAGCCGTGGGGGCGCAAATGAAAAACTGTTTTTT.